In its sample, the clone carrying this T cell receptor beta chain was seen once. Its cognate antigen is unknown. Clones were sequenced by immunoSEQ multiplex PCR, and TCRdb holds only the in-frame ones, with some missing. Of approximately 92,000 clones listed, over 60% are singletons. This specimen belongs to a study of shared clonotypes between healthy human individuals. Study-level findings and limits: The authors expected sequencing depth to affect clonotype sharing among donors.

Germline values: CDR1 MDHEN, CDR2 SYDVKM. The CDR3 runs 17 residues. V lost 4 bases, J lost 6 bases, and 9 bases stayed unmatched. The sequenced sample was memory CD8+ T cells sorted from blood. This sample's subset: CD45RO+ cells pooled with CCR7-negative TemRA cells. The receptor's source is a man aged 25-45 years in good health. The chain uses TRBV28 and TRBJ1-4; TRBD1 matches 12 bases. CDR3 bases: TGTGCCAGCAGTTCCAGGGACAGGGGGCGGTTTGATGAAAAACTGTTTTTT. This translates into CASSSRDRGRFDEKLFF.